Listed below are T cell receptor beta chains from one sample, sequenced in a study of blood T cells in healthy people across ages. TCRdb reprocessed the 5' RACE reads with MiXCR, giving one entry per CDR3 protein. This sample yields 540,000 or so distinct CDR3 sequences, of which 47% are seen a single time; 20% to 25% belongs to the top ten. What was sequenced was blood. All receptors come from an elderly man in good health. CDR3s include the opening cysteine and the closing phenylalanine or tryptophan. The D gene is left open where the match is weak. Expanded clones get a size class; other rows say once, few or many, or leave the size out.

TRBV6-5,-,TRBJ1-2,-,TGTGCCAGCAGTTACGGGAACTATGGCTACACCTTC,CASSYGNYGYTF
TRBV7-9,TRBD1,TRBJ2-3,-,TGTGCCAGCAGCTTAGCCGGGACAGGGACCATAGATACGCAGTATTTT,CASSLAGTGTIDTQYF
TRBV20-1,TRBD1,TRBJ2-1,-,TGCAGTGCTAGACCCCCACGACAGGGGGTTTTAAATGAGCAGTTCTTC,CSARPPRQGVLNEQFF
TRBV18,-,TRBJ2-7,-,TGTGCCAGCCCACCGGGACTGGGCTACGAGCAGTACTTC,CASPPGLGYEQYF
TRBV9,-,TRBJ2-5,-,TGTGCCAGCAGCCCCAACCCTGACCGGCGGGCGTACTTC,CASSPNPDRRAYF
TRBV11-1,TRBD2,TRBJ2-3,-,TGTGCCAGCAGCTCCGGGACTAGCGGAGCTAGCACAGATACGCAGTATTTT,CASSSGTSGASTDTQYF
TRBV20-1,TRBD2,TRBJ2-7,-,TGCAGTGCTCCGAAGGGCGGGAGGGGTGCCAATGAGCAGTACTTC,CSAPKGGRGANEQYF
TRBV7-2,TRBD1,TRBJ2-7,-,TGTGCCAGCAGCTTAACGACAGGGATCGCCTCCTACGAGCAGTACTTC,CASSLTTGIASYEQYF
TRBV6-5,TRBD1,TRBJ1-5,-,TGTGCCAGCAGTTACTCCGCAGGGGGATCGTTGGATCAGCCCCAGCATTTT,CASSYSAGGSLDQPQHF
TRBV21-1,-,TRBJ2-3,-,TGTGCCAGCAGCAAAGCGGAGGCGGGACGAGGGGATACGCAGTATTTT,CASSKAEAGRGDTQYF
TRBV9,-,TRBJ2-1,-,TGTGCCAGCAGCGCAGGGGGGGCCCAATTCAATGAGCAGTTCTTC,CASSAGGAQFNEQFF
TRBV12-3/TRBV12-4,-,TRBJ1-4,-,TGTGCCAGCAGCCTTAAACAGAGGGCTGAAAAACCGTTTTTT,CASSLKQRAEKPFF
TRBV12-3/TRBV12-4,-,TRBJ2-2,-,TGTGCCAGCAGCCCACTCGTTGATGGCGGGGAGCTGTTTTTT,CASSPLVDGGELFF
TRBV5-1,-,TRBJ1-1,-,TGCGCCAGCAGCTTGCGGGGAGCTTTCAACACTGAAGCTTTCTTT,CASSLRGAFNTEAFF
TRBV29-1,-,TRBJ2-3,-,TGCAGCGTTGCCTGGACAAGGTTCTCTCGGGGAGATACGCAGTATTTT,CSVAWTRFSRGDTQYF
TRBV4-3,-,TRBJ2-7,-,TGCGCCAGCAGCCAAGATTCCCTAGGCCCCTACGAGCAGTACTTC,CASSQDSLGPYEQYF
TRBV29-1,TRBD1,TRBJ2-3,-,TGCAGCGTGCGAACAGGGGTCCTACCCACAGATACGCAGTATTTT,CSVRTGVLPTDTQYF
TRBV20-1,TRBD2,TRBJ2-3,once,TGCAGTGCTTTGGGGACTAGCGGGGGTTCAGATACGCAGTATTTT,CSALGTSGGSDTQYF
TRBV7-2,-,TRBJ1-5,-,TGTGCCAGCAGCTTACGGGGGGAGGGCAATCAGCCCCAGCATTTT,CASSLRGEGNQPQHF
TRBV29-1,-,TRBJ2-1,few,TGCAGCGCCAAGGGACTCCCTCTCTCCTACAATGAGCAGTTCTTC,CSAKGLPLSYNEQFF
TRBV20-1,-,TRBJ1-2,-,TGCAGTGCTAGAGTTGACGGAGGCTACACCTTC,CSARVDGGYTF
TRBV6-1,-,TRBJ2-5,-,TGTGCCAGCAGTGAACGTAGTGAGACCCAGTACTTC,CASSERSETQYF
TRBV7-9,-,TRBJ1-6,-,TGTGCCAGCACCCAGGCGGGGGAGAATTCACCCCTCCACTTT,CASTQAGENSPLHF
TRBV4-3,-,TRBJ1-1,-,TGCGCCAGCAGCCAAGATTTTCGGAGTCAGGGGCTTTTTCCTGAAGCTTTCTTT,CASSQDFRSQGLFPEAFF
TRBV6-2/TRBV6-3,TRBD2,TRBJ2-1,-,TGTGCCAGCAGTAGCCCCTCTGGGGGGGGGTGCAATGAGCAGTTCTTC,CASSSPSGGGCNEQFF
TRBV6-6,-,TRBJ1-6,-,TGTGCCAGCAGTTACTCTTCTGGGAATTCACCCCTCCACTTT,CASSYSSGNSPLHF
TRBV12-3/TRBV12-4,TRBD2,TRBJ2-7,many,TGTGCCAGCAGTTTTGGAGCGGGATCCTACGAGCAGTACTTC,CASSFGAGSYEQYF
TRBV12-5,TRBD1,TRBJ2-7,few,TGTGCTAGTGGTCCGGGACAGGCTAATAAACAGTACTTC,CASGPGQANKQYF
TRBV29-1,TRBD2,TRBJ2-1,-,TGCAGCGTTGGGGACGGGAGGGGTGTCCCTAACCAGCAGTTCTTC,CSVGDGRGVPNQQFF
TRBV29-1,-,TRBJ2-6,-,TGCAGCGTTGTAGGTGCCTCTGGGGCCAACGTCCTGACTTTC,CSVVGASGANVLTF
TRBV7-3,TRBD1,TRBJ1-1,-,TGTGCCAGCAGCTTAGGACAGGGTGGGCGGAACACTGAAGCTTTCTTT,CASSLGQGGRNTEAFF
TRBV6-1,TRBD1,TRBJ1-5,-,TGTGCCAGCAGGGCGCCCCGGACAGGGAATCAGCCCCAGCATTTT,CASRAPRTGNQPQHF
TRBV20-1,-,TRBJ1-6,-,TGCAGTGCTAGAGCGGACGGAGCATATAATTCACCCCTCCACTTT,CSARADGAYNSPLHF
TRBV6-6,-,TRBJ1-1,-,TGTGCCAGCAGTCCCCCTACGAACACTGAAGCTTTCTTT,CASSPPTNTEAFF